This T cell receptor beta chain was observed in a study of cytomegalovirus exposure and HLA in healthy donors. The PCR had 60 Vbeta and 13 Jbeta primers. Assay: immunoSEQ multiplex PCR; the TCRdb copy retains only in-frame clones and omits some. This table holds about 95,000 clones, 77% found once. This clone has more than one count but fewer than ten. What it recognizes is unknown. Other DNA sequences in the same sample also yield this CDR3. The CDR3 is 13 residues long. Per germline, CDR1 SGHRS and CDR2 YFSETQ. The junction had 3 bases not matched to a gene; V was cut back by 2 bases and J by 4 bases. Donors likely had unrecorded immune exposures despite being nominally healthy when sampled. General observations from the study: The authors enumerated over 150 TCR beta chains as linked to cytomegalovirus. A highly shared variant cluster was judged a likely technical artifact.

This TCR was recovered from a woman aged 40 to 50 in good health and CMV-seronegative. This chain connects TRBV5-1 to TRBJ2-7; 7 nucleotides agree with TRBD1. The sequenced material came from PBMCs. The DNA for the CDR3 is TGCGCCAGCAGCTTAGACAGGGCATACGAGCAGTACTTC. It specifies CASSLDRAYEQYF.